This T cell receptor beta chain was recorded in a study of cytomegalovirus exposure and HLA in healthy donors. Whole-study findings and limits: In a later analysis, an Asian-associated ancestry cluster reportedly showed fewer N-insertions than the 666-donor mean.

PCR was performed using 60 Vbeta and 13 Jbeta primers. Sequencing was performed with immunoSEQ multiplex PCR; in TCRdb, only in-frame clones are kept and a portion is missing. The sample carries under 95,000 clones, around 75% recorded once. In regard to this clone: Its antigen remains unidentified.

Healthy bone marrow donors made up the donors. Trimming cost V 0 bases and J 2 bases, with 7 bases left between them. Germline assignment: CDR1 LNHNV and CDR2 YYDKDF (reference sequence). The CDR3 consists of 14 residues. The chain has TRBV15 and TRBJ1-2; D not certain. Sequencing was performed on PBMCs. This TCR derives from a man aged 40-50 years in good health and CMV-seronegative. The CDR3 protein is CATSRDPGNYGYTF. The DNA of the CDR3 is TGTGCCACCAGCAGAGATCCCGGGAACTATGGCTACACCTTC. The full variable domain, rest sourced from reference TRBV15 and TRBJ1-2, is DAMVIQNPRYQVTQFGKPVTLSCSQTLNHNVMYWYQQKSSQAPKLLFHYYDKDFNNEADTPDNFQSRRPNTSFCFLDIRSPGLGDTAMYLCATSRDPGNYGYTFGSGTRLTVV.